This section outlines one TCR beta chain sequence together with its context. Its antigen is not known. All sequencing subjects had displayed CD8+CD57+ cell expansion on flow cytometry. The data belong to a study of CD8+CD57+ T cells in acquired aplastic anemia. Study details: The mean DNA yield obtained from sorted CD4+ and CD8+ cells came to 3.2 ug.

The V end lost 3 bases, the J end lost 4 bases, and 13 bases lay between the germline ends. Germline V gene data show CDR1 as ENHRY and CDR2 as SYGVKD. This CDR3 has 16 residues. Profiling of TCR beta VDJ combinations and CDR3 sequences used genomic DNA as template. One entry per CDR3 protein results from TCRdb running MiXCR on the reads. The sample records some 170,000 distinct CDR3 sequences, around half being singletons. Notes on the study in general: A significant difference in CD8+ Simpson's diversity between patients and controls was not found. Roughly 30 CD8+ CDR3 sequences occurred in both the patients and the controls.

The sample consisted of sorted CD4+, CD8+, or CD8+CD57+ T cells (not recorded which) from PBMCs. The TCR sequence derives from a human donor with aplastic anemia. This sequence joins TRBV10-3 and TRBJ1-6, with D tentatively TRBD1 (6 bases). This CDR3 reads CAISDEGGVYNSPLHF. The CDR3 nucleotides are TGTGCCATCAGTGACGAGGGGGGGGTTTATAATTCACCCCTCCACTTT.